This entry lists 19 T cell receptor beta chains sequenced from one sample in a study of T cells in Graves' hyperthyroidism and ophthalmopathy. There were TCR beta CDR3 regions amplified from RNA transcripts. HTBI primers were used for first-round RT-PCR of the TCR CDR3. In TCRdb, the multiplex PCR reads were re-called with MiXCR into one record per CDR3 protein. The profile covers around 350,000 distinct CDR3 sequences, with roughly 15% appearing a single time and roughly 19% taken by the ten largest. Input material: blood. These TCRs come from a woman aged 55-70 years with Graves' ophthalmopathy.

This clonotype occurred many times. The chain recombines TRBV11-2 with TRBJ1-2, with 9 bases matching TRBD1. Trimming took 5 bases from V and 6 from J; bases not matched to a gene: 7. The CDR3 has 14 amino acids. Germline-derived CDR1 and CDR2 are SGHAT and FQNNGV. In nucleotides, the CDR3 is TGTGCCAGCAGCACGGACAGGGGCCTAAATGGCTACACCTTC. It yields the protein CASSTDRGLNGYTF.

This clonotype occurred many times. V gene TRBV5-1 combines with J gene TRBJ2-5, with D possibly matching TRBD2 (5 bases). Trimming shortened V by 3 bases and J by 1 base, and 10 bases separated the two germline ends. Germline V CDR1 and CDR2: SGHRS, YFSETQ. The CDR3 spans 14 residues. The CDR3 bases are TGCGCCAGCAGCTCCTTAGCGCCCCAAGAGACCCAGTACTTC. Translated, it gives CASSSLAPQETQYF.

This clonotype was counted at least ten times. The chain recombines TRBV12-3 or TRBV12-4 with TRBJ2-7, with 11 bases aligning to TRBD2. The ends lost 5 bases at V and 5 bases at J; junction bases unmatched: 8. CDR3 length: 15 amino acids. CDR3 residues: CASSEKELAGDEQYF. CDR3 bases: TGTGCCAGCAGTGAGAAGGAACTAGCGGGAGACGAGCAGTACTTC.

This clonotype came up many times. Here the CDR3 reads CASSPDRVGTGELFF. The CDR3 region has the DNA TGTGCCAGCAGCCCCGACAGGGTTGGCACCGGGGAGCTGTTTTTT. The chain couples TRBV2 to TRBJ2-2; 7 nucleotides align to TRBD1. V dropped 6 bases and J dropped 4; count of bases not matched to a gene: 8. Germline CDR1 and CDR2: SNHLY and FYNNEI. The CDR3 extends over 15 amino acids.

The chain is built from TRBV15 and TRBJ2-1, with 11 bases lining up with TRBD2. Germline V gene lookup returns CDR1 LNHNV and CDR2 YYDKDF (reference sequence). The CDR3 is 16 residues long. The ends lost 0 bases at V and 5 bases at J; junction bases unmatched: 3. CDR3 in DNA: TGTGCCACCAGCAGAGATCGACTAGCGGGAAACAATGAGCAGTTCTTC. Amino acids: CATSRDRLAGNNEQFF. Full variable domain (outside the CDR3, taken from reference TRBV15 and TRBJ2-1): DAMVIQNPRYQVTQFGKPVTLSCSQTLNHNVMYWYQQKSSQAPKLLFHYYDKDFNNEADTPDNFQSRRPNTSFCFLDIRSPGLGDTAMYLCATSRDRLAGNNEQFFGPGTRLTVL.

This clonotype was observed a handful of times. The V call is TRBV4-1, the J call TRBJ2-1, with TRBD2 matching over 9 bases. The CDR3 is 14 amino acids. Germline loops: CDR1 MGHRA, CDR2 YSYEKL. V dropped 8 bases and J dropped 4; count of bases not matched to a gene: 6. The CDR3 DNA sequence: TGCGCCAGCCGTCCCCTAGCGGGATACAATGAGCAGTTCTTC. This codes for CASRPLAGYNEQFF.

This clonotype has ten or more counts. J is TRBJ2-2 and V is TRBV3-1; TRBD2 might be the D (6 bases). This CDR3 comprises 16 residues. V lost 4 bases, J lost 2 bases, and 14 bases lay in between. Germline values: CDR1 LGHDT, CDR2 YNNKEL (reference sequence). The CDR3 nucleotides are TGTGCCAGCAGCCCAAGAGCGGGCCATAACACCGGGGAGCTGTTTTTT. Protein: CASSPRAGHNTGELFF. The variable domain in full, completed from reference TRBV3-1 and TRBJ2-2, reads DTAVSQTPKYLVTQMGNDKSIKCEQNLGHDTMYWYKQDSKKFLKIMFSYNNKELIINETVPNRFSPKSPDKAHLNLHINSLELGDSAVYFCASSPRAGHNTGELFFGEGSRLTVL.

The genes are TRBV6-1 and TRBJ2-3, with 10 bases identical to TRBD2. V lost 7 bases, J lost 0 bases, and 4 bases stayed unmatched. CDR3 length: 15 residues. CDR1 MNHNS and CDR2 SASEGT come from the germline V gene. Here the CDR3 reads CASKLAGGSTDTQYF. In nucleotides, the CDR3 is TGTGCCAGCAAATTAGCGGGAGGTAGCACAGATACGCAGTATTTT.

V and J are TRBV7-2 and TRBJ1-2, with D perhaps matching TRBD1 (5 bases). The CDR3 runs 15 residues. V lost 1 base and J 4 bases, leaving 13 bases between the germline ends. Per germline, CDR1 SGHTA and CDR2 FQGNSA. The CDR3 is CASSLEGTTFYGYTF. CDR3 in DNA: TGTGCCAGCAGCTTAGAGGGGACCACGTTCTATGGCTACACCTTC.

This clonotype was observed a handful of times. The chain is built from TRBV19 and TRBJ1-1; D is ambiguous. This CDR3 spans 14 amino acids. CDR1 is LNHDA, CDR2 SQIVND, per germline (reference sequence). The ends were cut back, 5 bases at V and 1 base at J, with 11 bases in the middle. CDR3 sequence reads: CASSPEPTNTEAFF. CDR3 nucleotides: TGTGCCAGTAGTCCAGAGCCCACGAACACTGAAGCTTTCTTT.

This clonotype appeared many times. The CDR3 protein is CARKRLAGGTSYEQYF. The CDR3 DNA is TGTGCCAGGAAAAGACTAGCGGGAGGAACTTCCTACGAGCAGTACTTC. The chain combines TRBV6-4 with TRBJ2-7; 13 bases are a match to TRBD2. Germline trimming cut 9 bases from V and 1 base from J; bases unmatched to any gene: 9. The germline CDR1 and CDR2 sequences are MRHNA and SNTAGT. The length of the CDR3 is 16 residues.

A word on this clonotype: This may be a read error, as it is one base from a much larger clone. The chain has TRBV6-5 and TRBJ2-2, with D uncertain. This CDR3 is 12 amino acids long. CDR1 MNHEY and CDR2 SVGAGI come from the germline V gene. Deletions cut 1 base from V and 5 bases from J, with 2 bases between. CDR3 nucleotide sequence: TGTGCCAGCAGTTACTGGACCGGGGAGCTGTTTTTT. Protein: CASSYWTGELFF.

The chain couples TRBV4-1 to TRBJ2-3, with 12 bases aligning to TRBD2. V lost 4 bases, J lost 3 bases, and 8 bases stayed unmatched. Germline CDR1 MGHRA, CDR2 YSYEKL. The length of the CDR3 is 17 residues. In DNA, the CDR3 is TGCGCCAGCAGCCGGTATGCTAGCGGGAGGGATACAGATACGCAGTATTTT. Translation: CASSRYASGRDTDTQYF.

The chain recombines TRBV28 with TRBJ2-3; TRBD2 matches 10 bases. After removal of 3 bases from V and 3 bases from J, the junction contained 3 bases not matched to a gene. This CDR3 is 15 amino acids long. CDR1 is MDHEN and CDR2 is SYDVKM in the germline V gene. The CDR3 spells CASSLASGSTDTQYF. CDR3 nucleotide sequence: TGTGCCAGCAGTTTGGCTAGCGGGAGTACAGATACGCAGTATTTT.

This clonotype occurred many times. This sequence joins TRBV9 and TRBJ2-3; 14 nucleotides line up with TRBD2. Per germline, CDR1 SGDLS and CDR2 YYNGEE. V lost 4 bases, J lost 3 bases, and 1 base stayed unmatched. This CDR3 contains 15 residues. CDR3 region: CASSRTSGRTDTQYF. Here the CDR3 DNA reads TGTGCCAGCAGCCGGACTAGCGGGAGGACAGATACGCAGTATTTT.

With respect to this clonotype: This may stem from a read error, because a much larger clone lies one nucleotide away. The chain is built from TRBV20-1 and TRBJ2-1; D remains unclear. There are 11 residues in the CDR3. Germline V lookup: CDR1 DFQATT, CDR2 SNEGSKA (reference sequence). The DNA of the CDR3 is TGCAGTGCTAAAGGACCCAATGAGCAGTCCTTC. Translating it yields CSAKGPNEQSF.

This clonotype was seen ten or more times. The chain uses TRBV20-1 and TRBJ2-7; 16 bases align to TRBD2. The V and J ends lost 0 bases and 6 bases, in that order; junction bases with no gene match: 8. Germline-derived CDR1 and CDR2 are DFQATT and SNEGSKA (reference sequence). The CDR3 loop spans 17 amino acids. CDR3 coding DNA: TGCAGTGCTAGAGAACTCGGGACTAGCGGGAGGGTAGGCGAGCAGTACTTC. Protein sequence: CSARELGTSGRVGEQYF.

CDR3 sequence reads: CASRVCRELFF. The CDR3 bases are TGCGCCAGCAGGGTTTGCAGGGAGCTGTTTTTT. This rearrangement joins TRBV10-1 to TRBJ2-2; D gene uncertain. Per the germline V gene, CDR1 is WNHNN and CDR2 is SYGVQD (reference sequence). This CDR3 has 11 amino acids. The V gene lost 6 bases and the J gene lost 9 bases, with 8 bases spanning the gap.

In its sample, this clonotype was seen many times. The chain couples TRBV11-2 to TRBJ2-3; 7 positions agree with TRBD1. J gave up 0 bases and V 5 bases, and 5 bases lay outside the gene matches. Germline CDR1 is SGHAT and CDR2 is FQNNGV. The CDR3 extends over 15 amino acids. DNA of the CDR3: TGTGCCAGCAGCCAGACAGGGCCCAGCACAGATACGCAGTATTTT. This translates into CASSQTGPSTDTQYF.